Presented here are 22 T cell receptor beta chains from one specimen sequenced in a study of cytomegalovirus exposure and HLA in healthy donors. The primer mix had 60 Vbeta and 13 Jbeta primers. The repertoire was sequenced with immunoSEQ multiplex PCR; TCRdb's copy has only in-frame clones and lacks some. This sample has about 160,000 clones, with around 76% found just once. Material: PBMCs. These receptors came from a man in his forties in good health and CMV-seropositive.

This clone came up a few times. The chain carries TRBV6-6 and TRBJ2-7; D may be TRBD1 (7 bases). Trimming removed 8 bases from V and 6 bases from J, with 11 bases in between. Germline assignment: CDR1 MNHNY and CDR2 SVGAGI (reference sequence). The CDR3 is made up of 11 amino acids. CDR3 sequence reads: CASGQGGEQYF. The CDR3 coding sequence is TGTGCCAGCGGGCAGGGGGGCGAGCAGTACTTC.

This clone has only a few counts. The rearrangement joins TRBV4-1 to TRBJ1-5; D unresolved. The V gene lost 0 bases and the J gene lost 0 bases, with 9 bases spanning the gap. The CDR3 runs 16 residues. The V gene's germline CDR1 is MGHRA and CDR2 YSYEKL. In DNA, the CDR3 is TGCGCCAGCAGCCAAGAAGGAGGGTATAGCAATCAGCCCCAGCATTTT. It is translated as CASSQEGGYSNQPQHF.

The chain combines TRBV9 with TRBJ1-2; D unresolved. The ends were cut back, 1 base at V and 4 bases at J, with 11 bases in the middle. The CDR3 length is 14 residues. Germline V gene sequence: CDR1 SGDLS, CDR2 YYNGEE. DNA of the CDR3: TGTGCCAGCAGCGTAAAAGAAACACCCTATGGCTACACCTTC. Translation gives CASSVKETPYGYTF. Full variable domain (rest looked up from reference TRBV9 and TRBJ1-2): DSGVTQTPKHLITATGQRVTLRCSPRSGDLSVYWYQQSLDQGLQFLIQYYNGEERAKGNILERFSAQQFPDLHSELNLSSLELGDSALYFCASSVKETPYGYTFGSGTRLTVV.

V usage is TRBV27 and J usage is TRBJ2-7; D is uncertain. The CDR3 length is 13 residues. Germline loops: CDR1 MNHEY, CDR2 SMNVEV (reference sequence). V dropped 5 bases and J dropped 3 bases, with 11 bases sitting between them. The CDR3 bases are TGTGCCAGCAGTCCCCCAGGAAGCTACGAGCAGTACTTC. Translating it yields CASSPPGSYEQYF.

The chain is built from TRBV6-6 and TRBJ1-1, with 11 bases aligning to TRBD1. The V gene end was trimmed by 2 bases and the J gene end by 4 bases; junction bases not matched to a gene: 3. Germline values: CDR1 MNHNY, CDR2 SVGAGI (reference sequence). The length of the CDR3 is 15 residues. The CDR3 bases are TGTGCCAGCAGTTACCACGGGACAGGGGGCACTGAAGCTTTCTTT. It translates to CASSYHGTGGTEAFF.

The rearrangement uses TRBV5-1 and TRBJ1-3, with unresolved D. Trimming shortened V by 0 bases and J by 0 bases, and 10 bases separated the two germline ends. The CDR3 runs to 16 residues. Germline CDR1 is SGHRS and CDR2 is YFSETQ. The DNA for the CDR3 is TGCGCCAGCAGCTTGGCCCCAGGCTCCTCTGGAAACACCATATATTTT. This codes for CASSLAPGSSGNTIYF.

J is TRBJ2-7 and V is TRBV29-1; perhaps TRBD2 as D (6 bases). Germline lookup yields CDR1 SQVTM and CDR2 ANQGSEA. V lost 4 bases, J lost 0 bases, and 10 bases lay in between. The CDR3 is 13 amino acids. This chain's CDR3 is CSVVGTDSYEQYF. CDR3 coding DNA: TGCAGCGTTGTCGGGACTGACTCCTACGAGCAGTACTTC.

This clone was found a few times. The gene calls are TRBV6-1 and TRBJ1-2; D might be TRBD1 (6 bases). The CDR3 length is 13 residues. Germline CDR1 and CDR2: MNHNS and SASEGT. With 5 bases removed from V and 4 bases from J, the gap between germline ends came to 11 bases. CDR3 DNA sequence: TGTGCCAGCAGTATCCGGGACACCTATGGCTACACCTTC. It encodes CASSIRDTYGYTF.

The rearrangement links TRBV6-5 to TRBJ1-1, with 7 bases lining up with TRBD1. The CDR3 runs to 12 residues. J gave up 6 bases and V 6 bases, and 4 bases lay outside the gene matches. Germline V gene sequence: CDR1 MNHEY, CDR2 SVGAGI. The CDR3 region is CASSQGGSEAFF. For the CDR3, the DNA is TGTGCCAGCAGCCAGGGGGGATCTGAAGCTTTCTTT.

V usage is TRBV9 and J usage is TRBJ1-1, with D perhaps TRBD1 (6 bases). Deletions cut 4 bases from V and 3 bases from J, with 16 bases between. The germline V gene encodes CDR1 SGDLS and CDR2 YYNGEE. The CDR3 has 15 residues. The CDR3 DNA reads TGTGCCAGCAGCCCTAGGCGTCCAGGGGACACTGAAGCTTTCTTT. The encoded protein is CASSPRRPGDTEAFF. Combining the CDR3 with reference TRBV9 and TRBJ1-1 gives the whole variable domain DSGVTQTPKHLITATGQRVTLRCSPRSGDLSVYWYQQSLDQGLQFLIQYYNGEERAKGNILERFSAQQFPDLHSELNLSSLELGDSALYFCASSPRRPGDTEAFFGQGTRLTVV.

This chain links TRBV4-1 with TRBJ2-1; D is ambiguous. The germline V gene encodes CDR1 MGHRA and CDR2 YSYEKL. Trimming stripped 4 bases from V and 2 bases from J, with 15 bases between. The CDR3 totals 16 residues. CDR3 protein: CASSLTEDTTYNEQFF. In DNA, the CDR3 is TGCGCCAGCAGCCTAACCGAAGACACCACCTACAATGAGCAGTTCTTC.

The chain carries TRBV2 and TRBJ2-7; 7 nucleotides align to TRBD1. CDR1 and CDR2 from the germline V gene are SNHLY and FYNNEI. V was clipped by 10 bases and J by 3 bases; unmatched bases: 6. The CDR3 covers 12 residues. CDR3 DNA sequence: TGTGCCACAACCGGGACAGACTACGAGCAGTACTTC. Encoded protein: CATTGTDYEQYF.

The rearrangement joins TRBV10-3 to TRBJ1-5; 8 bases align to TRBD1. Trimming cost V 4 bases and J 5 bases; bases outside gene matches: 7. The CDR3 is 15 amino acids. Germline-derived CDR1 and CDR2 are ENHRY and SYGVKD. The CDR3 region has the DNA TGTGCCATCAGTGCCGAGCAGGGGGCCGATCAGCCCCAGCATTTT. Encoded protein: CAISAEQGADQPQHF.

The rearrangement uses TRBV2 and TRBJ1-5, with 11 bases aligning to TRBD1. Germline loops: CDR1 SNHLY, CDR2 FYNNEI. J lost 2 bases, V lost 7 bases, and 7 bases had no gene match. The CDR3 is made up of 16 amino acids. This CDR3 is CASTRDRGTGNQPQHF. DNA for the CDR3: TGTGCCAGCACCAGGGACAGGGGGACGGGCAATCAGCCCCAGCATTTT. The full variable domain, in which reference TRBV2 and TRBJ1-5 provide the parts outside the CDR3, is EPEVTQTPSHQVTQMGQEVILRCVPISNHLYFYWYRQILGQKVEFLVSFYNNEISEKSEIFDDQFSVERPDGSNFTLKIRSTKLEDSAMYFCASTRDRGTGNQPQHFGDGTRLSIL.

This chain links TRBV6-5 with TRBJ2-1, with TRBD2 matching 8 bases. The J segment lost 10 bases and the V segment lost 5 bases, leaving 4 bases of the junction unmatched. CDR1 is MNHEY and CDR2 is SVGAGI in the germline V gene. The CDR3 totals 12 residues. This chain's CDR3 is CASSHPSGEQFF. Written as DNA, the CDR3 is TGTGCCAGCAGTCACCCTAGCGGGGAGCAGTTCTTC.

This clone was seen only a few times. The rearrangement links TRBV10-3 to TRBJ2-1; no firm D call. Trimming shortened V by 5 bases and J by 7 bases, and 9 bases separated the two germline ends. The CDR3 is made up of 12 amino acids. In germline, CDR1 is ENHRY, CDR2 SYGVKD. The CDR3 DNA reads TGTGCCATCAGTCATAGAAGTAATGAGCAGTTCTTC. As protein: CAISHRSNEQFF.

This clone has more than one count but fewer than ten. The V call is TRBV7-6, the J call TRBJ2-7; 12 bases align to TRBD1. CDR1 is SGHVS, CDR2 FNYEAQ, per germline. The CDR3 consists of 15 residues. V lost 5 bases to trimming and J lost 0 bases; unmatched junction nucleotides: 2. In DNA, the CDR3 is TGTGCCAGCAGCGGGGGACAGGGGGCCTCCTACGAGCAGTACTTC. This codes for CASSGGQGASYEQYF.

The CDR3 protein is CASSRRDRRNTEAFF. CDR3 DNA sequence: TGTGCCAGCTCACGCCGGGACAGGAGGAACACTGAAGCTTTCTTT. The chain is built from TRBV18 and TRBJ1-1; 8 positions match TRBD1. CDR3 size: 15 residues. The V segment lost 4 bases and the J segment 1 base; nucleotides outside the gene matches: 5. The germline gives CDR1 KGHSH, CDR2 LQKENI. Drawing the rest from reference TRBV18 and TRBJ1-1, the complete variable domain is NAGVMQNPRHLVRRRGQEARLRCSPMKGHSHVYWYRQLPEEGLKFMVYLQKENIIDESGMPKERFSAEFPKEGPSILRIQQVVRGDSAAYFCASSRRDRRNTEAFFGQGTRLTVV.

CDR3 nucleotides: TGTGCCAGCGGGCCCCGGACAGTTGATGGCTACACCTTC. Its protein is CASGPRTVDGYTF. The gene calls are TRBV6-6 and TRBJ1-2; D is possibly TRBD1 (6 bases). The germline CDR1 and CDR2 sequences are MNHNY and SVGAGI (reference sequence). V lost 8 bases to trimming and J lost 6 bases, with 16 bases between them. This CDR3 contains 13 residues.

The CDR3 loop is CASTPGGQGYNTEAFF. The CDR3 DNA reads as TGCGCCAGCACCCCCGGCGGACAGGGGTATAACACTGAAGCTTTCTTT. The V gene is TRBV5-1, the J gene TRBJ1-1; 9 bases map to TRBD1. CDR3 length: 16 amino acids. The germline CDR1 and CDR2 sequences are SGHRS and YFSETQ. Trimming took 6 bases from V and 2 from J; bases not matched to a gene: 11.

A few counts support this clone. The V and J genes are TRBV5-1 and TRBJ1-2, with D unresolved. The V end was cut by 3 bases, the J end by 9 bases, with 15 bases between. Per germline, CDR1 SGHRS and CDR2 YFSETQ. The CDR3 has 13 residues. The DNA of the CDR3 is TGCGCCAGCAGCTCCTCCGGAGAGAACAGCTACACCTTC. It is translated as CASSSSGENSYTF.

This clone was detected a few times. The CDR3 DNA reads TGTGCCAGTAGTAAGCGGGACAGGATGAACACTGAAGCTTTCTTT. Protein: CASSKRDRMNTEAFF. The chain couples TRBV19 to TRBJ1-1, with 8 bases that match TRBD1. The V gene's germline CDR1 is LNHDA and CDR2 SQIVND (reference sequence). Trimming at V came to 4 bases and at J to 0 bases, leaving 4 bases not matched to a gene. The CDR3 runs to 15 residues.